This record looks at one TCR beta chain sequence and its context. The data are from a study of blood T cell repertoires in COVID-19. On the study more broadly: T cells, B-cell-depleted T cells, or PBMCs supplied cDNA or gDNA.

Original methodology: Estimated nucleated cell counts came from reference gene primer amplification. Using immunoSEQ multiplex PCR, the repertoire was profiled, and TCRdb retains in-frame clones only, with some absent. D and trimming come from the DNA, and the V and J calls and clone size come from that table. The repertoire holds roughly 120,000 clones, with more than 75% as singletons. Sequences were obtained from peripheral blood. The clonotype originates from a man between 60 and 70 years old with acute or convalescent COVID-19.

The CDR3 bases are TGTGCCAGTACCATGGGGGGGAAGCCAGATACGCAGTATTTT. Amino acids: CASTMGGKPDTQYF. The chain carries TRBV19 and TRBJ2-3; 7 bases agree with TRBD2. With V trimmed by 7 bases and J by 4 bases, 8 bases remained unmatched. The CDR3 sequence is 14 residues long. Germline V gene sequence: CDR1 LNHDA, CDR2 SQIVND (reference sequence).